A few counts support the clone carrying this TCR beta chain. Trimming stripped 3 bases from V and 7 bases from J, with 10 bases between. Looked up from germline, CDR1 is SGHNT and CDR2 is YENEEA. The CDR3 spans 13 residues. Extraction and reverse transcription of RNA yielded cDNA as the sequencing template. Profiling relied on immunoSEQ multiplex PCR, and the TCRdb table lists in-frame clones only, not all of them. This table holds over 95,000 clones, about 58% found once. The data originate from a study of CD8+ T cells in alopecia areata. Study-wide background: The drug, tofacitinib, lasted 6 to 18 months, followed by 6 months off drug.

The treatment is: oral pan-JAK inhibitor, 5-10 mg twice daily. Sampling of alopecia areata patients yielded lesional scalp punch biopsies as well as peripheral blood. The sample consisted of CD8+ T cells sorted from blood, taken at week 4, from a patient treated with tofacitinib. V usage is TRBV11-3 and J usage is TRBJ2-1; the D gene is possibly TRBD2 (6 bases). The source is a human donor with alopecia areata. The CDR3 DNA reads TGTGCCAGCAGCTTGGGGACTCGGAATGAGCAGTTCTTC. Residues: CASSLGTRNEQFF.